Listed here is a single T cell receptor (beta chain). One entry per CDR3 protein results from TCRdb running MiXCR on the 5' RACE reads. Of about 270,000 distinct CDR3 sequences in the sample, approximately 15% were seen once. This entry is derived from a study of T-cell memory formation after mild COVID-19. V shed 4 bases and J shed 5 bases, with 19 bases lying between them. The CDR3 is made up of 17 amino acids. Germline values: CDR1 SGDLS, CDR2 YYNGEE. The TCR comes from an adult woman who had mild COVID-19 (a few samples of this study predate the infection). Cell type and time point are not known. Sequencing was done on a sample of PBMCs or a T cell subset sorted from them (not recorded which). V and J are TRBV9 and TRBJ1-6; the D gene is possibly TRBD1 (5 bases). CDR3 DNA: TGTGCCAGCAGCCTAGCTCTGGGGGGAACCGATAATTCACCCCTCCACTTT. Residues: CASSLALGGTDNSPLHF.